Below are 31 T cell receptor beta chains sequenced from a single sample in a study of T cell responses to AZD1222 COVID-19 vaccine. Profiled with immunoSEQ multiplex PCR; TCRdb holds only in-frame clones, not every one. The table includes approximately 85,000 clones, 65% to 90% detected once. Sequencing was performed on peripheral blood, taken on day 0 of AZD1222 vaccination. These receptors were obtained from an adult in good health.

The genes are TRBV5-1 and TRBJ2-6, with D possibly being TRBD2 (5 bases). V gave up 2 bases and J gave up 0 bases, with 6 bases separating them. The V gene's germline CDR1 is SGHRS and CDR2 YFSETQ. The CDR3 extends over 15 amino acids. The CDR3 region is CASSLLDSGANVLTF. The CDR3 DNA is TGCGCCAGCAGCTTACTAGACTCTGGGGCCAACGTCCTGACTTTC.

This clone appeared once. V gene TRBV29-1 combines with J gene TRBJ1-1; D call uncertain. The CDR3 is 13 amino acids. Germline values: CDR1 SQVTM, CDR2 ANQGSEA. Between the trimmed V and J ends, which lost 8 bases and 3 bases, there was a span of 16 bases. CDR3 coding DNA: TGCAGCTCGACCAACGGGCCGGACACTGAAGCTTTCTTT. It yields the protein CSSTNGPDTEAFF.

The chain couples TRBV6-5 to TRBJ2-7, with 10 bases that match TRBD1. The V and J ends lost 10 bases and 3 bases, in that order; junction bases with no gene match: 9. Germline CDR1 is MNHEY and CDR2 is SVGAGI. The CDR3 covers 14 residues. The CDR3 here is CATRFGTGDYEQYF. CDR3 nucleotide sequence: TGTGCCACACGATTCGGGACAGGGGACTACGAGCAGTACTTC.

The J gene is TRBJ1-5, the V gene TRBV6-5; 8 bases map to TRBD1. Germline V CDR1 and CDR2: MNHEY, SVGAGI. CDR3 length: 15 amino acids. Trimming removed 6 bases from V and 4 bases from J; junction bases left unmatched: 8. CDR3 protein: CASSQDRAANQPQHF. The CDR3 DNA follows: TGTGCCAGCAGCCAGGACAGGGCGGCTAATCAGCCCCAGCATTTT.

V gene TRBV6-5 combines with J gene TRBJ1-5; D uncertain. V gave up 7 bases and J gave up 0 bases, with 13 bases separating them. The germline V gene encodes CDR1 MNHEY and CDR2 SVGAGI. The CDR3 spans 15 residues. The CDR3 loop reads CASTARLSSNQPQHF. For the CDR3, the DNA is TGTGCCAGCACCGCACGGCTGTCTAGCAATCAGCCCCAGCATTTT.

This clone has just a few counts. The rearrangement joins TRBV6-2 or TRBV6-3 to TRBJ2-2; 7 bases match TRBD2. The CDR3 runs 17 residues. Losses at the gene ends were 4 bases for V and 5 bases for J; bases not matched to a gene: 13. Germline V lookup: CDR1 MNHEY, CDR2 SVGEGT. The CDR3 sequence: CASSSLGRALGTGELFF. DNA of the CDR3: TGTGCCAGCAGTTCGCTAGGGAGGGCCTTGGGTACCGGGGAGCTGTTTTTT.

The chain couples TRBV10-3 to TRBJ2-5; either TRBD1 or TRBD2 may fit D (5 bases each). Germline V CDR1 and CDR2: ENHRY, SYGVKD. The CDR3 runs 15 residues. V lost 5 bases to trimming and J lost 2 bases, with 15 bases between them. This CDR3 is CAISQGGRRQETQYF. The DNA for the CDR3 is TGTGCCATCAGTCAGGGCGGGCGGCGACAAGAGACCCAGTACTTC.

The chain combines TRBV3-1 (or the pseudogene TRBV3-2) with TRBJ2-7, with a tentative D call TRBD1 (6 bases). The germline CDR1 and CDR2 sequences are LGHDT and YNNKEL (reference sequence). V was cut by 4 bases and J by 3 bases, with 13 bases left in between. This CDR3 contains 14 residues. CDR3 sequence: CASSLGQSVYEQYF. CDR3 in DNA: TGTGCCAGCAGCCTAGGACAGTCTGTCTACGAGCAGTACTTC.

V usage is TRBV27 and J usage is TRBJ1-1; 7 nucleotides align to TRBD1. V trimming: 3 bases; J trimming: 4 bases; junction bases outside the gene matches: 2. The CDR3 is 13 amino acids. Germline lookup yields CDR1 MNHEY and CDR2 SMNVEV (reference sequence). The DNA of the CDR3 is TGTGCCAGCAGTTTTCCAGGGGGCACTGAAGCTTTCTTT. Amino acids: CASSFPGGTEAFF.

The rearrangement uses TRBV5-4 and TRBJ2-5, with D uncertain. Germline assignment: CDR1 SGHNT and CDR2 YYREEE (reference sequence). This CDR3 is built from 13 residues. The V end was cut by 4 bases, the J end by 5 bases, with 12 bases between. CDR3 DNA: TGTGCCAGCAGCGCCGTCGGGCGCGAGACCCAGTACTTC. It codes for CASSAVGRETQYF.

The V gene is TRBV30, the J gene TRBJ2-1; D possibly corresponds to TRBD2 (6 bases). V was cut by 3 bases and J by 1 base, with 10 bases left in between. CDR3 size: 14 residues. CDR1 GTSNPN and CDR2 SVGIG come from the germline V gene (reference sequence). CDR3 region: CAWRSSGSYNEQFF. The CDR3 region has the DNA TGTGCCTGGAGGTCAAGCGGGTCCTACAATGAGCAGTTCTTC.

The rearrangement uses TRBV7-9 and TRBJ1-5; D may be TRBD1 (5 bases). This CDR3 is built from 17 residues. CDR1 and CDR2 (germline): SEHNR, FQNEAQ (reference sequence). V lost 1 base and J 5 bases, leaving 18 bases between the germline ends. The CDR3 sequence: CASSLGGRAGGDQPQHF. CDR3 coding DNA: TGTGCCAGCAGCTTAGGGGGACGGGCTGGCGGGGATCAGCCCCAGCATTTT.

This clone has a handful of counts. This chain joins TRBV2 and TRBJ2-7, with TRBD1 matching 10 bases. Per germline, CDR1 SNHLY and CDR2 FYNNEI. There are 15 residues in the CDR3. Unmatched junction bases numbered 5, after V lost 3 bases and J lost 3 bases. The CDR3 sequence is CASSEDRGAFYEQYF. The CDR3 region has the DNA TGTGCCAGCAGTGAGGACAGGGGGGCCTTCTACGAGCAGTACTTC.

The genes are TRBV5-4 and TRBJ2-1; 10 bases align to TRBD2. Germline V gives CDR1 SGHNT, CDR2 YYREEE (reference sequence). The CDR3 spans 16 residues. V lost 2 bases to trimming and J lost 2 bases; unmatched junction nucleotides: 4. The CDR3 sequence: CASSFGLADTYNEQFF. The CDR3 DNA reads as TGTGCCAGCAGCTTCGGACTAGCGGACACCTACAATGAGCAGTTCTTC.

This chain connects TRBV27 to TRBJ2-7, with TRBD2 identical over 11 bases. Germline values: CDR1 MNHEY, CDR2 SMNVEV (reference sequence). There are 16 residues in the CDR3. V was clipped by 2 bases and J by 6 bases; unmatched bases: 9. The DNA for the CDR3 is TGTGCCAGCAGTTTAACCCTAGCGGGAGGTTTAGGCGAGCAGTACTTC. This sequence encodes CASSLTLAGGLGEQYF.

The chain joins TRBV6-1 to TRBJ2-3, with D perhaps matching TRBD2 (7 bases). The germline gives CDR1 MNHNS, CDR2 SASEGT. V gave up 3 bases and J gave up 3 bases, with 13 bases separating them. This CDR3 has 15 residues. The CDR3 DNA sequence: TGTGCCAGCAGTGATCCGGGGGGCTCAACAGATACGCAGTATTTT. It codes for CASSDPGGSTDTQYF.

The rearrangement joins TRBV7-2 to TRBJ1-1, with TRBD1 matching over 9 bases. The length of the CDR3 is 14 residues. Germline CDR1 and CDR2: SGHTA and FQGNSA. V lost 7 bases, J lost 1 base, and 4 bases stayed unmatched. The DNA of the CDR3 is TGTGCCAGCATCCTGGGACAGGGGAACACTGAAGCTTTCTTT. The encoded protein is CASILGQGNTEAFF.

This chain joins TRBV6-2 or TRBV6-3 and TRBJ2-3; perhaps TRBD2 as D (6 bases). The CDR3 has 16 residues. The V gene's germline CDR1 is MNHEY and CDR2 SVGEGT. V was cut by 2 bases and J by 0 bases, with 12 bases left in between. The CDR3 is CASSYGASDSTDTQYF. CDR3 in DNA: TGTGCCAGCAGTTACGGAGCTAGCGATAGCACAGATACGCAGTATTTT.

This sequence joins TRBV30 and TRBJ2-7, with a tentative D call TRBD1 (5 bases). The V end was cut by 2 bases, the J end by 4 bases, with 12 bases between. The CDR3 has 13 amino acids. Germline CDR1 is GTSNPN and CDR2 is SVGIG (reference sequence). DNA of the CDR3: TGTGCCTGGAGTCAGGGATATACGTACGAGCAGTACTTC. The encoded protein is CAWSQGYTYEQYF.

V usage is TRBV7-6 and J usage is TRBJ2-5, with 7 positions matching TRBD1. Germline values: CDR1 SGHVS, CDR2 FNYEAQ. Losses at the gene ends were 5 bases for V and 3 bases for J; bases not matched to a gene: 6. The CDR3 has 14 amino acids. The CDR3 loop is CASSRSGGKETQYF. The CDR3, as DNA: TGTGCCAGCAGCCGGTCAGGGGGAAAAGAGACCCAGTACTTC. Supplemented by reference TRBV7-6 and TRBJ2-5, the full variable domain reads GAGVSQSPRYKVTKRGQDVALRCDPISGHVSLYWYRQALGQGPEFLTYFNYEAQQDKSGLPNDRFSAERPEGSISTLTIQRTEQRDSAMYRCASSRSGGKETQYFGPGTRLLVL.

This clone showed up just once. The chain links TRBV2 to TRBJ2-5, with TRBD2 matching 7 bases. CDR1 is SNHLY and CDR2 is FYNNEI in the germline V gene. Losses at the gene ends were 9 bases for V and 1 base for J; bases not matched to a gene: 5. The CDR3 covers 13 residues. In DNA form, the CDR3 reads TGTGCCAGTGAACGGGGGGTCCAAGAGACCCAGTACTTC. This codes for CASERGVQETQYF.

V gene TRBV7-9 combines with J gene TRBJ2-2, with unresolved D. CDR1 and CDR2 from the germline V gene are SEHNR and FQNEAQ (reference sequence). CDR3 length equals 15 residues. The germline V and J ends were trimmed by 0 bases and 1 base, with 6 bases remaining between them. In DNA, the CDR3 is TGTGCCAGCAGCTTAGCGGGGTTGAACACCGGGGAGCTGTTTTTT. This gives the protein CASSLAGLNTGELFF.

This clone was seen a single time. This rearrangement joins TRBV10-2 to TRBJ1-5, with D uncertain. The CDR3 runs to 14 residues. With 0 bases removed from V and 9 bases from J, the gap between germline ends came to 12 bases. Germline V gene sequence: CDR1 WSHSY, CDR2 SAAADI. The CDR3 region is CASSESEPSVPQHF. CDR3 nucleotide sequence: TGCGCCAGCAGTGAGTCCGAACCCAGTGTGCCCCAGCATTTT.

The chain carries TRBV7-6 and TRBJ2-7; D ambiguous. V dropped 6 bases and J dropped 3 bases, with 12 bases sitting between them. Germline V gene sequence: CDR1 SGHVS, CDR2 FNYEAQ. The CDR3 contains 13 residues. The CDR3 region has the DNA TGTGCCAGCAGTTTTGCGGAGCTCTACGAGCAGTACTTC. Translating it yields CASSFAELYEQYF.

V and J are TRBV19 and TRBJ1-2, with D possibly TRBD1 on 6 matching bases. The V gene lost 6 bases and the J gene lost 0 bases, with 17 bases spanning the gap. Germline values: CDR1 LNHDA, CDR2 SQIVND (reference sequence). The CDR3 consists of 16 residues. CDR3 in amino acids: CASSQGGSGANYGYTF. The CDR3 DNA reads TGTGCCAGTAGCCAAGGGGGGTCAGGGGCTAACTATGGCTACACCTTC. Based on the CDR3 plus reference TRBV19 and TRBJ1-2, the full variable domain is DGGITQSPKYLFRKEGQNVTLSCEQNLNHDAMYWYRQDPGQGLRLIYYSQIVNDFQKGDIAEGYSVSREKKESFPLTVTSAQKNPTAFYLCASSQGGSGANYGYTFGSGTRLTVV.

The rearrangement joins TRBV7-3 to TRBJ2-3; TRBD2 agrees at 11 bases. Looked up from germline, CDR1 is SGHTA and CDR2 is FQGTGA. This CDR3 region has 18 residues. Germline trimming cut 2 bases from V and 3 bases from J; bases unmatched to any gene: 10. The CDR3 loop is CASSLVPIAGGLTDTQYF. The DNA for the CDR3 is TGTGCCAGCAGCTTAGTCCCGATAGCGGGAGGGCTTACAGATACGCAGTATTTT. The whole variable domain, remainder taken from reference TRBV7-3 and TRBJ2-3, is GAGVSQTPSNKVTEKGKYVELRCDPISGHTALYWYRQSLGQGPEFLIYFQGTGAADDSGLPNDRFFAVRPEGSVSTLKIQRTERGDSAVYLCASSLVPIAGGLTDTQYFGPGTRLTVL.

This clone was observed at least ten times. CDR3: CASSPHSGGTYEQYF. CDR3 coding DNA: TGTGCCAGCAGTCCCCACAGCGGGGGTACCTACGAGCAGTACTTC. The chain has TRBV6-2 or TRBV6-3 and TRBJ2-7; TRBD2 aligns across 8 bases. The V gene's germline CDR1 is MNHEY and CDR2 SVGEGT. The trim removed 5 bases at V and 2 bases at J, leaving 8 bases unmatched. The CDR3 sequence is 15 residues long.

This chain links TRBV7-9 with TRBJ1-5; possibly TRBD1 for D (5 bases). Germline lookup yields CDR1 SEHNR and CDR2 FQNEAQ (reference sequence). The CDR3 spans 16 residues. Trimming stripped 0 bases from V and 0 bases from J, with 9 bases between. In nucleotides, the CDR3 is TGTGCCAGCAGCTTAGCGCCGGGGGATAGCAATCAGCCCCAGCATTTT. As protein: CASSLAPGDSNQPQHF. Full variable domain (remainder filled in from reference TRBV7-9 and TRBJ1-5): DTGVSQNPRHKITKRGQNVTFRCDPISEHNRLYWYRQTLGQGPEFLTYFQNEAQLEKSRLLSDRFSAERPKGSFSTLEIQRTEQGDSAMYLCASSLAPGDSNQPQHFGDGTRLSIL.

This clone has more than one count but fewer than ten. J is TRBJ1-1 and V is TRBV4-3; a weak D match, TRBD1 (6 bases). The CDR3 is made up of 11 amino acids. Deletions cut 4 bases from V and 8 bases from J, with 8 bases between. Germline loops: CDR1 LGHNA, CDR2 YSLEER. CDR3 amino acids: CASSRGGEAFF. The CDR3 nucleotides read TGCGCCAGCAGCCGAGGGGGAGAAGCTTTCTTT.

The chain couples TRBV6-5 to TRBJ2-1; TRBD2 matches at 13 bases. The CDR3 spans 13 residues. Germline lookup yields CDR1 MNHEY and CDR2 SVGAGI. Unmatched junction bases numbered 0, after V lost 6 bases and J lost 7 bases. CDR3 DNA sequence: TGTGCCAGCAGACTAGCGGGAGGGAATGAGCAGTTCTTC. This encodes CASRLAGGNEQFF.

This chain's CDR3 is CAISDEASGHTEAFF. CDR3 bases: TGTGCCATCAGTGACGAGGCCTCGGGGCACACTGAAGCTTTCTTT. The rearrangement links TRBV10-3 to TRBJ1-1; tentatively, D is TRBD1 (5 bases). This CDR3 comprises 15 residues. The V end lost 3 bases, the J end lost 3 bases, and 14 bases lay between the germline ends. Per germline, CDR1 ENHRY and CDR2 SYGVKD.